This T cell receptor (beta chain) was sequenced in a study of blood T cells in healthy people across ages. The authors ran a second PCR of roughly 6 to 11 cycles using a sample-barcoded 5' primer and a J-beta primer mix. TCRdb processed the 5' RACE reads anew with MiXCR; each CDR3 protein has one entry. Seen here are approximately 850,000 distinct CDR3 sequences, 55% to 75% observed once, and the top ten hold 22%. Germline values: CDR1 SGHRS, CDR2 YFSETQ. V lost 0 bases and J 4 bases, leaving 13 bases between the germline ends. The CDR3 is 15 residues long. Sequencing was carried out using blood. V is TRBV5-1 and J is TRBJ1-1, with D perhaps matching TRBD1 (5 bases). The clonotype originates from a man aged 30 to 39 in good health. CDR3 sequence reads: CASSLVGEGSTEAFF. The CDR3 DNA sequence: TGCGCCAGCAGCTTGGTGGGGGAGGGGAGCACTGAAGCTTTCTTT.